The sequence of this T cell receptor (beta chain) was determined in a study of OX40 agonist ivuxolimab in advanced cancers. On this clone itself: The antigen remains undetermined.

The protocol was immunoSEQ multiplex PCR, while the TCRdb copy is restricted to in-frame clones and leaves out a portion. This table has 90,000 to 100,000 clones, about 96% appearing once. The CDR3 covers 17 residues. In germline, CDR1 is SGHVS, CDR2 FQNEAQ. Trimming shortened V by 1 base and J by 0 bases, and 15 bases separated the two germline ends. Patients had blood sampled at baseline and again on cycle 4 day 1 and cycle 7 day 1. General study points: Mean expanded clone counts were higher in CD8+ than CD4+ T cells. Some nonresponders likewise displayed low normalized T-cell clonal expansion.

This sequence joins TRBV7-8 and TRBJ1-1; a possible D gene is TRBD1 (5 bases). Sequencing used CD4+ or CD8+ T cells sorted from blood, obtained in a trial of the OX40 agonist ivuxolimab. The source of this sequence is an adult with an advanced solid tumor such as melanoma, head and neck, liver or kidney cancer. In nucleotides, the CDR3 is TGTGCCAGCAGCTTAGTTGGGGCGGGTCCGATGAACACTGAAGCTTTCTTT. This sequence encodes CASSLVGAGPMNTEAFF.